Detailed here is one TCR beta chain. The target antigen is unknown. Researchers ran the PCR with 60 Vbeta and 13 Jbeta primers. Clones were read by immunoSEQ multiplex PCR, and TCRdb kept only the in-frame ones, dropping some. This table has approximately 110,000 clones, 70% to 80% appearing once. This sample was taken from a study of cytomegalovirus exposure and HLA in healthy donors. Regarding the study as a whole: Earlier analysis found most TCR beta V segments productive about 90% or about 30% of the time.

The CDR3 runs to 15 residues. The V and J ends lost 6 bases and 1 base respectively, with 12 bases between them. Germline assignment: CDR1 LGHNT and CDR2 FRNRAP. The sequencing input was PBMCs. This rearrangement joins TRBV12-5 to TRBJ2-2, with D possibly being TRBD2 (5 bases). This sequence was found in a female donor in good health and CMV-seropositive. The CDR3: CASGQLGLNTGELFF. CDR3 coding DNA: TGTGCTAGTGGACAACTCGGACTGAACACCGGGGAGCTGTTTTTT. The full variable domain, in which reference TRBV12-5 and TRBJ2-2 provide the parts outside the CDR3, is DARVTQTPRHKVTEMGQEVTMRCQPILGHNTVFWYRQTMMQGLELLAYFRNRAPLDDSGMPKDRFSAEMPDATLATLKIQPSEPRDSAVYFCASGQLGLNTGELFFGEGSRLTVL.